This T cell receptor (beta chain) was obtained from a study of blood T cell repertoires in COVID-19. For the study at large: Sites in the United States, Italy and Spain provided acute and convalescent COVID-19 samples. Sample material is recorded as cDNA or gDNA derived from T cells, B-cell-depleted T cells, or PBMCs.

Methods used by the authors: By means of reference gene primer amplification, nucleated cell counts were estimated. TCRdb's table, derived via immunoSEQ multiplex PCR, lists solely in-frame clones and lacks some. V and J calls and clone size are as listed in that table; D and trimming were resolved from the DNA. This sample has more than 65,000 clones, with less than 90% found just once. The receptor was derived from a man between 60 and 70 years old with active or convalescent COVID-19. The sample was peripheral blood.

CDR3 sequence (DNA): TGTGCCAGCAGTTACACAGCTTCCCCGGCAGGGCTCAATGAGCAGTTCTTC. Its protein product is CASSYTASPAGLNEQFF. The rearrangement joins TRBV6-2 or TRBV6-3 to TRBJ2-1; tentatively, D is TRBD1 (5 bases). The CDR3 consists of 17 residues. Germline values: CDR1 MNHEY, CDR2 SVGEGT. V lost 2 bases and J lost 6, with 20 bases in between.